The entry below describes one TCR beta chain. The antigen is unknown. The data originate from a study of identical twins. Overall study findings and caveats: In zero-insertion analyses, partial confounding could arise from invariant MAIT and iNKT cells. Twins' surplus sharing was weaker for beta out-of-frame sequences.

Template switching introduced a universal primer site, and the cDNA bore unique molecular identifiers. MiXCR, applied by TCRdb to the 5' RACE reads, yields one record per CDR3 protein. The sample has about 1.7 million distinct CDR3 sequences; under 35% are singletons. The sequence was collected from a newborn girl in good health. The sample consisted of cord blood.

The chain's CDR3 is CASSFGPNTGSKNIQYF. The CDR3 DNA reads TGTGCCAGCAGCTTTGGCCCAAACACAGGGTCCAAAAACATTCAGTACTTC. The chain employs TRBV12-1 and TRBJ2-4; the DNA was not compared with TRBD1, the D call given in the table. TRBV12-1 is a documented pseudogene. The CDR3 is 17 residues long.